Below are 8 T cell receptor beta chains sequenced from a single sample in a study of PD-L1 blockade in urothelial cancer. Produced via immunoSEQ multiplex PCR; TCRdb's table is partial and in-frame only. The sample has under 30,000 clones, approximately 84% seen once; the top ten hold around 9.6%. The source material was PBMCs, sampled around atezolizumab (anti-PD-L1) treatment. These receptors originate from a man between 65 and 80 years old with urothelial cancer.

The V and J genes are TRBV30 and TRBJ1-4; 7 bases map to TRBD1. V lost 0 bases to trimming and J lost 8 bases; unmatched junction nucleotides: 9. The germline V gene has CDR1 GTSNPN and CDR2 SVGIG (reference sequence). The CDR3 spans 15 residues. The CDR3 sequence is CAWSVKAGGSEKLFF. In nucleotides, the CDR3 is TGTGCCTGGAGTGTAAAGGCAGGGGGTTCGGAAAAACTGTTTTTT.

The chain links TRBV29-1 to TRBJ2-5; TRBD1 agrees at 10 bases. This CDR3 region has 14 residues. Trimming at V came to 4 bases and at J to 4 bases, leaving 6 bases not matched to a gene. CDR1 is SQVTM and CDR2 is ANQGSEA in the germline V gene. CDR3 DNA: TGCAGCGTTGCGGGGACAGGGGCCCGAGAGACCCAGTACTTC. Its protein is CSVAGTGARETQYF.

J is TRBJ1-1 and V is TRBV19, with 12 bases aligning to TRBD1. The V gene end was trimmed by 4 bases and the J gene end by 4 bases; junction bases not matched to a gene: 19. CDR1 is LNHDA, CDR2 SQIVND, per germline (reference sequence). The CDR3 totals 20 residues. This chain's CDR3 is CASSTTVYTGTGGRGTEAFF. Written as DNA, the CDR3 is TGTGCCAGTAGTACAACCGTATACACCGGGACAGGGGGCCGGGGCACTGAAGCTTTCTTT.

This clone was seen a handful of times. This chain links TRBV27 with TRBJ1-2; 8 positions agree with TRBD1. V was clipped by 4 bases and J by 1 base; unmatched bases: 17. CDR1 is MNHEY, CDR2 SMNVEV, per germline (reference sequence). This CDR3 is 19 amino acids long. CDR3 sequence: CASSSLPIHSGGNNYGYTF. CDR3 nucleotides: TGTGCCAGCAGTTCACTACCTATCCATTCAGGGGGCAATAACTATGGCTACACCTTC.

The chain has TRBV6-6 and TRBJ2-2, with D unclear. The CDR3 spans 14 residues. V was cut by 4 bases and J by 2 bases, with 8 bases left in between. Germline V gene lookup returns CDR1 MNHNY and CDR2 SVGAGI (reference sequence). The CDR3 DNA reads TGTGCCAGCAGTTTGGGCAGTAACACCGGGGAGCTGTTTTTT. Translating gives CASSLGSNTGELFF.

The V call is TRBV13, the J call TRBJ2-7; TRBD2 aligns across 8 bases. V gave up 4 bases and J gave up 2 bases; unmatched junction bases: 1. This CDR3 is 13 amino acids long. In germline, CDR1 is PRHDT, CDR2 FYEKMQ (reference sequence). The CDR3 sequence: CASSSGLAYEQYF. For the CDR3, the DNA is TGTGCCAGCAGCTCGGGACTAGCCTACGAGCAGTACTTC.

The V and J genes are TRBV2 and TRBJ2-7; 7 bases line up with TRBD1. The CDR3 sequence is 16 residues long. The germline gives CDR1 SNHLY, CDR2 FYNNEI. The V and J ends lost 3 bases and 12 bases, in that order; junction bases with no gene match: 20. CDR3 DNA sequence: TGTGCCAGCAGTGATATCCCGGACAGGTCCCCGCCAAGGGGGTACTTC. This sequence encodes CASSDIPDRSPPRGYF.

This clone was detected a few times. The chain joins TRBV2 to TRBJ2-1; 7 bases agree with TRBD2. J lost 3 bases, V lost 6 bases, and 2 bases had no gene match. Per the germline V gene, CDR1 is SNHLY and CDR2 is FYNNEI. The CDR3 spans 13 residues. The CDR3 is CASSRTSYNEQFF. The DNA of the CDR3 is TGTGCCAGCAGCCGGACTAGCTACAATGAGCAGTTCTTC.